A selection of T cell receptor beta chains follows, all from one sample in a study of brain metastases from non-small cell lung cancer. Assay used: immunoSEQ multiplex PCR; TCRdb lists only in-frame clones, some missing. The table lists fewer than 2,000 clones, roughly nine tenths of them singletons. The specimen was tissue from a brain metastasis. The receptors here all came from a donor aged 40 or older with non-small cell lung cancer. Both conserved end residues are part of each CDR3. The order of the fields is clone size, V gene, D gene, J gene, CDR3 length, CDR3 DNA, CDR3 protein. A D gene is named only where the DNA matches it firmly. Some rows have no size entry. The others give once, few or many, or a class for an expanded clone.

NA	TRBV20-1	NA	TRBJ1-1	11	TGCAGTGTTCGGGGGAATACTGAAGCTTTCTTT	CSVRGNTEAFF
NA	TRBV7-2	NA	TRBJ2-1	14	TGTGCCAGCAGCTCCAACCCGGGGTCAAATGAGCAGTTCTTC	CASSSNPGSNEQFF
NA	TRBV7-9	TRBD1	TRBJ2-1	15	TGTGCCAGCAGTTCCGAGGGGGCCGGGAATAATGAGCAGTTCTTC	CASSSEGAGNNEQFF
once	TRBV7-3	NA	TRBJ1-2	16	TGTGCCAGCAGCTTATTTGGGGCAGGAACCGACTATGGCTACACCTTC	CASSLFGAGTDYGYTF
NA	TRBV11-3	NA	TRBJ2-3	14	TGTGCCAGCAGCTTAGCGAGTCGCACAGATACGCAGTATTTT	CASSLASRTDTQYF
NA	TRBV5-1	NA	TRBJ1-1	15	TGCGCCAGCAGCGCCGGGGGGAGGAAAGACACTGAAGCTTTCTTT	CASSAGGRKDTEAFF
NA	TRBV29-1	NA	TRBJ1-2	13	TGCAGCGTTGGTAACCGGGACCTCTATGGCTACACCTTC	CSVGNRDLYGYTF
NA	TRBV7-9	NA	TRBJ1-1	15	TGTGCCAGCAGCTTCCCAACTCAGGGTATCACTGAAGCTTTCTTT	CASSFPTQGITEAFF
NA	TRBV5-1	NA	TRBJ1-1	16	TGCGCCAGCAGAAGGGGGTGGGAGAGCATGAACACTGAAGCTTTCTTT	CASRRGWESMNTEAFF
NA	TRBV3-1/TRBV3-2	NA	TRBJ1-5	15	TGTGCCAGCAGCCCCAAACGGGGGTGGAATCAGCCCCAGCATTTT	CASSPKRGWNQPQHF
once	TRBV18	NA	TRBJ1-4	16	TGTGCCAGCTCAGGCCGACGGGCTTCAACTAATGAAAAACTGTTTTTT	CASSGRRASTNEKLFF
NA	TRBV4-3	NA	TRBJ1-3	13	TGCGCCAGCAGCCAAGAAAACGGAAACACCATATATTTT	CASSQENGNTIYF
NA	TRBV12-3/TRBV12-4	NA	TRBJ2-3	12	TGTGCCAGCAGCAGGGAGACAGATACGCAGTATTTT	CASSRETDTQYF
NA	TRBV7-9	TRBD1	TRBJ1-1	14	TGTGCCAGCAGCCCGGACAGGAGGCACACTGAAGCTTTCTTT	CASSPDRRHTEAFF
NA	TRBV12-5	NA	TRBJ1-3	12	TGTGCTAGTGGTTTCAACGTAGACACCATATATTTT	CASGFNVDTIYF